This T cell receptor beta chain emerged from a study of follicular helper T cells after annual influenza vaccination. The germline V gene encodes CDR1 LNHDA and CDR2 SQIVND (reference sequence). V gave up 2 bases and J gave up 9 bases; unmatched junction bases: 6. The CDR3 contains 14 residues. Libraries were prepared by immunoSEQ multiplex PCR; TCRdb keeps only in-frame clonotypes and omits some of them. This sample carries 9,900 or so clones, 70% to 85% of them seen once, and the ten largest clones take less than 0.95%. This clone occurred a few times. This specimen was CXCR5- memory CD4+ T cells sorted from blood, taken 6 weeks after influenza vaccination. This TCR was recovered from an adult who received the influenza vaccine. V is TRBV19 and J is TRBJ2-1, with 8 bases lining up with TRBD1. The CDR3 nucleotides read TGTGCCAGTAGTATATTCGGACAGGGTGGTGAGCAGTTCTTC. The encoded protein is CASSIFGQGGEQFF.